Listed below are T cell receptor beta chains from one sample, sequenced in a study of OX40 agonist ivuxolimab in advanced cancers. The protocol was immunoSEQ multiplex PCR, while the TCRdb copy is restricted to in-frame clones and leaves out a portion. The sample lists 30,000 to 40,000 clones; approximately 90% were seen once. This specimen consisted of CD4+ or CD8+ T cells sorted from blood, obtained in a trial of the OX40 agonist ivuxolimab. The receptors here all came from an adult with an advanced solid tumor such as melanoma, head and neck, liver or kidney cancer. The CDR3 runs from the conserved cysteine through the conserved F or W. The D gene is left open where the match is weak. Rows may omit the clone size; those that give it use once, few, many or a size class.

j_call,clone_size,d_call,v_call,cdr3_nt,cdr3_aa
TRBJ1-1,once,TRBD1,TRBV7-2,TGTGCCAGCAGCTCCTACAGGGGGCAGAACACTGAAGCTTTCTTT,CASSSYRGQNTEAFF
TRBJ2-3,-,TRBD2,TRBV29-1,TGCAGCGTATCGGGGGGGAGCACAGATACGCAGTATTTT,CSVSGGSTDTQYF
TRBJ2-6,-,-,TRBV14,TGTGCCAGCAGCCAATACCACGTCCTGACTTTC,CASSQYHVLTF
TRBJ2-1,-,-,TRBV6-6,TGTGCCAGCGGAGGCCCTACGACAGGTGACAATGAGCAGTTCTTC,CASGGPTTGDNEQFF
TRBJ2-1,-,TRBD1,TRBV10-3,TGTGCCATCAGTGAGTTCACAGGGGGGAACAATGAGCAGTTCTTC,CAISEFTGGNNEQFF
TRBJ1-4,-,-,TRBV7-2,TGTGCCAGCAGCCCCCCGGGACGGAATGAAAAAGTGTTTTTT,CASSPPGRNEKVFF
TRBJ1-1,-,TRBD1,TRBV18,TGTGCCAGCTCACTTCCAGGGGGATCTGAAGCTTTCTTT,CASSLPGGSEAFF
TRBJ1-1,few,-,TRBV5-1,TGCGCCAGCAGCTCAACATACAGGAACACTGAAGCTTTCTTT,CASSSTYRNTEAFF
TRBJ1-5,-,-,TRBV7-2,TGTGCCAGCAGCTTATCTAGGGATCAGCCCCAGCATTTT,CASSLSRDQPQHF
TRBJ1-2,-,-,TRBV7-2,TGTGCCAGCAGCTTAGTAGCAGGCGACGAAAAATTC,CASSLVAGDEKF
TRBJ2-5,-,TRBD1,TRBV6-5,TGTGCCAGCAGTTCTGAGACAGGGGATGAGACCCAGTACTTC,CASSSETGDETQYF
TRBJ1-1,-,-,TRBV6-5,TGTGCCAGCAGGACGACAGAGGCTTACCTTGAGGCTTTCTTT,CASRTTEAYLEAFF
TRBJ2-1,-,-,TRBV5-1,TGCGCCAGCAGCTTGGTAGCTACGGGCGATGAGCAGTTCTTC,CASSLVATGDEQFF
TRBJ2-2,-,TRBD1,TRBV23-1,TGCGCCAGCAAAACAGGGGCCACCGGGGAGCTGTTTTTT,CASKTGATGELFF
TRBJ2-3,few,-,TRBV9,TGTGCCAGCAGCGTAGAGGCTACCCATGGAGATACGCAGTATTTT,CASSVEATHGDTQYF
TRBJ1-2,-,-,TRBV7-3,TGTGCCAGCAGCGCCTCCGGGGGGCAGATCCCAGTTGGCTACACCTTC,CASSASGGQIPVGYTF
TRBJ2-7,-,-,TRBV10-3,TGTGCCATCAGTGATAACAGAGCCTCCTACGAGCAGTACTTC,CAISDNRASYEQYF
TRBJ2-6,-,-,TRBV19,TGTGCCAGTCGACACCTGCGGGACATTACTTTGCCCGGGGCCAACGTCCTGACTTTC,CASRHLRDITLPGANVLTF
TRBJ2-3,-,TRBD1,TRBV4-1,TGCGCCAGCAGCCAAGGGGACAGGGGAGGGTCAGATACGCAGTATTTT,CASSQGDRGGSDTQYF
TRBJ1-1,-,-,TRBV7-8,TGTGCCAGCAGCCCGAGGGGCCGTATTGAAGCTTTCTTT,CASSPRGRIEAFF